The T cell receptor (beta chain) described here comes from a study of shared clonotypes between healthy human individuals. The CDR3 contains 13 residues. CDR1 is MNHNS and CDR2 is SASEGT in the germline V gene. V was cut by 6 bases and J by 5 bases, with 13 bases left in between. Clones were sequenced by immunoSEQ multiplex PCR, and TCRdb holds only the in-frame ones, with some missing. The table records 900,000 to 1,200,000 clones, 75% to 85% of them present only once. This sequence joins TRBV6-1 and TRBJ1-1; perhaps TRBD1 as D (5 bases). Sequenced: memory CD4+ T cells from PBMCs. This sample's subset: CD45RA-negative fraction. This TCR was sampled from a man aged 18 to 29 in good health. Some clones in this sample may be carry-over from other donors' samples. The CDR3 DNA is TGTGCCAGCAGGGTGAGGGGAAATACTGAAGCTTTCTTT. This codes for CASRVRGNTEAFF.